A selection of T cell receptor beta chains follows, all from one sample in a study of regulatory T cells in long-lasting Graves disease. TCRdb independently ran MiXCR on the multiplex PCR reads; one entry per CDR3 protein. The sample contains 350,000 to 500,000 distinct CDR3 sequences, roughly 15% of which appear only once. A further study also used this sample, focusing on T cells in Graves' hyperthyroidism and ophthalmopathy.

The source material was peripheral blood mononuclear cells (PBMCs), sampled at new diagnosis, from a patient treated with antithyroid drugs. These receptors were taken from a woman between 25 and 40 years old with Graves disease. The CDR3 runs from the conserved cysteine through the conserved F or W. Fields, in order: clone size, V gene, J gene, D gene, CDR3 DNA, CDR3 protein. A D gene is named only where the DNA matches it firmly. Only part of the rows carry a size: once, few, many, or a class if the clone is expanded.

many	TRBV9	TRBJ2-3	.	TGTGCCAGCAGCGAGGGGGACACGTCGGATACGCAGTATTTT	CASSEGDTSDTQYF
many	TRBV15	TRBJ2-1	TRBD2	TGTGCCACCAGCATGGGCCTAGCGGGAAGTGATGAGCAGTTCTTC	CATSMGLAGSDEQFF
many	TRBV3-1	TRBJ2-1	.	TGTGCCAGCAGCCAAGTTCAGGGACATGAGCAGTTCTTC	CASSQVQGHEQFF
many	TRBV3-1	TRBJ2-2	.	TGTGCCAGCAGCCAACTTAACACCGGGGAGCTGTTTTTT	CASSQLNTGELFF
many	TRBV4-1	TRBJ2-1	.	TGCGCCAGCAGCCAAGTGGGAAACAATGAGCAGTTCTTC	CASSQVGNNEQFF
many	TRBV24-1	TRBJ2-1	.	TGTGCCACCAGTGATCCTAGAGCGCGGGAGCAGTTCTTC	CATSDPRAREQFF
few	TRBV4-2	TRBJ1-1	.	TGTGCCAGCAGCCAACCAGGATTTGAAGCTTTCTTT	CASSQPGFEAFF
.	TRBV5-1	TRBJ1-6	.	TGCGCCAGCAGCCCCGGGACATACAATTCACCCCTCCACTTT	CASSPGTYNSPLHF
few	TRBV29-1	TRBJ1-2	.	TGCAGCGTCTGGAGGACGTCCGGCTACACCTTC	CSVWRTSGYTF
many	TRBV28	TRBJ2-1	.	TGTGCCAGCAGCAGGGTTATCGGACTGTCGAGGTTCTTC	CASSRVIGLSRFF
.	TRBV3-1	TRBJ2-2	.	TGTGCCAGCAGCCGAAAAGGGATCTCTGGCGGGGAGCTGTTTTTT	CASSRKGISGGELFF
few	TRBV18	TRBJ2-5	.	TGTGCCAGCTCGGTACGGTTGCGGGACAGAATCTTTGGGGGAGTAGAGACCCAGTACTTC	CASSVRLRDRIFGGVETQYF
many	TRBV28	TRBJ2-7	.	TGTGCCAGCAGAATGGATAGGGACTCCGGTGGGGGGGAGCAGTACTTC	CASRMDRDSGGGEQYF
.	TRBV29-1	TRBJ2-1	TRBD2	TGCAGCGGGGAGCGGCGGGAGGAATACTACAATGAGCAGTTCTTC	CSGERREEYYNEQFF
many	TRBV30	TRBJ1-1	.	TGTGCCTGGTTTGGACCTTCCCAACGGGAAGCTTTCTTT	CAWFGPSQREAFF
.	TRBV10-3	TRBJ2-3	.	TGTGCCATCAGTGAGTCGTCAAGGCGGACAGATACGCAGTATTTT	CAISESSRRTDTQYF